This record covers a single T cell receptor (beta chain). As yet, its antigen is unknown. V gave up 5 bases and J gave up 5 bases; unmatched junction bases: 6. From germline, CDR1 is GTSNPN and CDR2 SVGIG (reference sequence). The CDR3 extends over 14 amino acids. This record comes from a study of beta chain features in type 1 diabetes. Study-level background: Sorted cell examination encompassed 100 million to 110 million cells across all samples.

Study conclusions and caveats: All four CD4+ subsets from Type 1 diabetes patients carried moderately but significantly shorter TCRB CDR3s. In patients and controls equally, PCR might favor templates that are shorter.

The single heparinised draw taken from each donor contained roughly 100 mL of blood on average. Every isolated RNA sample was fully reverse transcribed, so sequencing captured expressed TCRB transcripts. Sequenced by immunoSEQ multiplex PCR; TCRdb stores in-frame clones only, minus some. The sample records about 660,000 clones, over 12% being singletons. This clonotype originated in a man aged 18 to 29 with type 1 diabetes. The J gene is TRBJ2-1, the V gene TRBV30, with 10 bases lining up with TRBD1. Sequenced sample: naive CD4+ T cells from blood. Here the CDR3 reads CAWQTGGTHNEQFF. CDR3 sequence (DNA): TGTGCCTGGCAGACAGGGGGCACACACAATGAGCAGTTCTTC.